This T cell receptor beta chain was captured by sequencing in a study of blood T cell repertoires in COVID-19 (dated by TCRdb to 2020 to 2021). About the study as a whole: The collaborator samples originated in the United States, Italy and Spain and spanned the acute and convalescent phases of COVID-19. The prospective study material was composed of cDNA or gDNA derived from T cells, B-cell-depleted T cells, or PBMCs. Samples were obtained from the ongoing ImmuneRACE study (first 160 participants) and from about 1,300 subjects provided by 6 global collaborators. Sample metadata almost always included a de-identified subject ID, COVID-19 status, age in years and sex. HLA class I and class II types, where available, came from metadata supplied by the sample provider rather than from assay-based typing. Deeply sampled blood TCRbeta repertoires from subjects exposed to, actively infected with, or recovered from COVID-19 were included in the dataset. A freely available public database, intended as a resource for researchers studying the immune response to SARS-CoV-2, is where the repertoires were released. General conclusions and limits of the study: How much clinical and demographic metadata was included differed by source and by participant, and the metadata was provided uncurated.

Collaborating institutions collected whole blood in K2EDTA tubes following their own protocols. For TCRbeta analysis, collaborators shipped samples in one of three forms: frozen whole blood, isolated PBMCs, or DNA extracted from either of those sample types. The germline V end is reduced by 1 base and the J end by 6 bases; junction bases left unmatched: 5. CDR1 and CDR2, looked up from the germline V gene (reference sequence), are LGHDT and YNNKEL. The CDR3 runs 15 residues from the cysteine to the phenylalanine. The only DNA kept is the CDR3, 45 bases in frame from the first base. As for this clone: Its specific antigen is unknown. No much larger clonotype is one base removed from it; base qualities were not supplied.

The immunoSEQ Assay, a bias-controlled multiplex PCR, was used to amplify TCRbeta CDR3 regions from genomic DNA. The paper's data handling went like this. The number of nucleated cells in each sample was estimated by amplification of reference gene primers within the assay. To quantify the absolute abundance of each unique TCRbeta CDR3 rearrangement, sequence reads were collapsed and filtered. For each sample, productive Simpson clonality was calculated as the square root of Simpson's diversity index across productive rearrangements. TCRdb limited this immuneACCESS table to in-frame rearrangements with V and J called. A share of clones is missing; checked studies link under half to unresolved V genes, and the rest is unexplained. The V and J calls and clone size were taken over from that table, and D and trimming were inferred from the DNA. The sample profile shows about 120,000 clones; around 87% of them were found once. Of the sample, 6.5% to 8.5% is held by the ten largest clones.

Sequenced: peripheral blood. This clonotype was sampled from a human donor in a cohort sampled during active COVID-19. The chain is made from TRBV3-1 (or the pseudogene TRBV3-2) and TRBJ2-1; the junction holds 8 bases that match TRBD2. The DNA is as follows: TGTGCCAGCAGCCAAGGACTAGCGAGCCTCAATGAGCAGTTCTTC. This is translated as CASSQGLASLNEQFF.